The 27 T cell receptor beta chains reported below all come from one sample, sequenced in a study of CD8+ T cells in alopecia areata. Sequencing templates came from extracted RNA that was reverse transcribed into cDNA. Assay: immunoSEQ multiplex PCR; the TCRdb copy retains only in-frame clones and omits some. The sample carries 90,000 to 120,000 clones, 84% recorded once. The treatment denotes: oral pan-JAK inhibitor, 5-10 mg twice daily. The material sequenced was CD8+ T cells sorted from blood, taken at week 24, from a patient treated with tofacitinib. These receptor sequences come from a human donor with alopecia areata.

This chain joins TRBV5-4 and TRBJ2-7; D not resolved. Germline loops: CDR1 SGHNT, CDR2 YYREEE (reference sequence). This CDR3 region has 14 residues. V was trimmed by 4 bases and J by 5 bases, leaving 16 bases between them. The CDR3 region is CASSPELLLHEQYF. In DNA form, the CDR3 reads TGTGCCAGCAGCCCCGAATTACTCCTCCACGAGCAGTACTTC.

V and J are TRBV4-1 and TRBJ2-6; D possibly corresponds to TRBD1 (5 bases). CDR3 length: 14 amino acids. CDR1 is MGHRA and CDR2 is YSYEKL in the germline V gene. Trimming took 4 bases from V and 2 from J, leaving 6 bases between them. The DNA for the CDR3 is TGCGCCAGCAGCCCAGGGACTGGGGCCAACGTCCTGACTTTC. The encoded protein is CASSPGTGANVLTF.

V gene TRBV18 combines with J gene TRBJ1-1, with D possibly TRBD1 on 6 matching bases. Between the trimmed V and J ends, which lost 2 bases and 11 bases, there was a span of 18 bases. The CDR3 is 14 residues long. Germline V lookup: CDR1 KGHSH, CDR2 LQKENI. CDR3 sequence (DNA): TGTGCCAGCTCACCATGGAAGGGGGTCTTTTCGGCTTTCTTT. Its protein product is CASSPWKGVFSAFF.

This clone has a handful of counts. V usage is TRBV7-9 and J usage is TRBJ2-5; the match to TRBD2 covers 12 bases. With 1 base clipped from V and 5 bases from J, the junction kept 8 bases outside the gene matches. Germline values: CDR1 SEHNR, CDR2 FQNEAQ (reference sequence). The CDR3 has 17 residues. The CDR3 DNA reads as TGTGCCAGCAGCTTAGAGACTAGCGGGGGCTTCACGGAGACCCAGTACTTC. Its protein product is CASSLETSGGFTETQYF.

The gene calls are TRBV4-2 and TRBJ1-6; a weak D match, TRBD1 (5 bases). The CDR3 length is 16 residues. Germline V lookup: CDR1 LGHNA, CDR2 YNFKEQ. The V gene lost 0 bases and the J gene lost 7 bases, with 13 bases spanning the gap. The CDR3 loop reads CASSQEWARVNSPLHF. The CDR3, as DNA: TGTGCCAGCAGCCAAGAATGGGCCAGGGTCAATTCACCCCTCCACTTT.

The CDR3 bases are TGCGCCAGCAGTCCCCTCGGGCTAGCGGGGGAAACATACGAGCAGTACTTC. This encodes CASSPLGLAGETYEQYF. The V and J genes are TRBV23-1 and TRBJ2-7; 10 bases are shared with TRBD2. TRBV23-1 is an ORF for which the function is uncertain. The junction had 13 bases not matched to a gene; V was cut back by 4 bases and J by 4 bases. The CDR3 covers 17 residues.

This chain uses TRBV7-9 with TRBJ2-1; D call uncertain. This CDR3 contains 11 residues. V lost 3 bases to trimming and J lost 4 bases, with 1 base between them. CDR1 and CDR2 (germline): SEHNR, FQNEAQ (reference sequence). The CDR3 sequence: CASSFYNEQFF. The DNA of the CDR3 is TGTGCCAGCAGCTTTTACAATGAGCAGTTCTTC.

This sequence joins TRBV2 and TRBJ2-5; D unclear. Germline V gene data show CDR1 as SNHLY and CDR2 as FYNNEI. V lost 3 bases and J 3 bases, leaving 11 bases between the germline ends. The CDR3 consists of 14 residues. The CDR3 coding sequence is TGTGCCAGCAGTGAGTCCTCGGCCGAAGAGACCCAGTACTTC. Amino acids: CASSESSAEETQYF. Full variable domain (remainder filled in from reference TRBV2 and TRBJ2-5): EPEVTQTPSHQVTQMGQEVILRCVPISNHLYFYWYRQILGQKVEFLVSFYNNEISEKSEIFDDQFSVERPDGSNFTLKIRSTKLEDSAMYFCASSESSAEETQYFGPGTRLLVL.

The chain links TRBV10-3 to TRBJ2-3, with a weak D call TRBD2 (6 bases). The length of the CDR3 is 14 residues. Germline CDR1 and CDR2: ENHRY and SYGVKD. CDR3 sequence: CAPTWQGLTDTQYF. CDR3 bases: TGTGCACCGACCTGGCAGGGACTCACAGATACGCAGTATTTT.

The rearrangement joins TRBV5-1 to TRBJ2-2; D call uncertain. CDR1 and CDR2 (germline): SGHRS, YFSETQ. The CDR3 runs 12 residues. With 0 bases removed from V and 4 bases from J, the gap between germline ends came to 1 base. This CDR3 reads CASSLATGELFF. As DNA, the CDR3 is TGCGCCAGCAGCTTGGCCACCGGGGAGCTGTTTTTT. The complete variable domain, with remaining parts taken from reference TRBV5-1 and TRBJ2-2, reads KAGVTQTPRYLIKTRGQQVTLSCSPISGHRSVSWYQQTPGQGLQFLFEYFSETQRNKGNFPGRFSGRQFSNSRSEMNVSTLELGDSALYLCASSLATGELFFGEGSRLTVL.

The chain employs TRBV2 and TRBJ2-7; 7 positions agree with TRBD1. Germline CDR1 reads SNHLY; CDR2 reads FYNNEI. The CDR3 is 14 residues long. Trimming at V came to 3 bases and at J to 1 base, leaving 3 bases not matched to a gene. The CDR3 reads CASSDRDSSYEQYF. The CDR3 coding sequence is TGTGCCAGCAGTGACCGGGACAGTTCCTACGAGCAGTACTTC.

CDR3 loop: CSVEVDSRRRKQYF. The CDR3 bases are TGCAGCGTCGAGGTGGACAGCCGCCGAAGGAAGCAGTACTTC. J is TRBJ2-7 and V is TRBV29-1; possible D gene TRBD1, 6 bases. Trimming shortened V by 6 bases and J by 8 bases, and 23 bases separated the two germline ends. The CDR3 loop spans 14 amino acids. Germline CDR1 SQVTM, CDR2 ANQGSEA.

In its sample, this clone was seen a few times. The V call is TRBV28, the J call TRBJ2-7; possible D gene TRBD2, 6 bases. V was shortened by 5 bases and J by 4 bases, with 15 bases between the two germline ends. Germline loops: CDR1 MDHEN, CDR2 SYDVKM. The CDR3 loop spans 14 amino acids. The CDR3 here is CASSPLGLRYEQYF. The CDR3 DNA reads as TGTGCCAGCAGTCCCTTGGGACTCCGTTACGAGCAGTACTTC.

The count of this clone is one. This CDR3 is CASSAMTSGNEQFF. The CDR3 bases are TGTGCCAGTAGTGCCATGACTAGTGGCAATGAGCAGTTCTTC. The chain couples TRBV19 to TRBJ2-1; a weak D match, TRBD2 (6 bases). The CDR3 loop spans 14 amino acids. CDR1 is LNHDA, CDR2 SQIVND, per germline (reference sequence). Trimming took off 5 bases at V and 6 bases at J, with 14 bases between the two ends.

As DNA, the CDR3 is TGTGCCAGTACCATGGAGCGGTCAGATACGCAGTATTTT. Translating it yields CASTMERSDTQYF. V usage is TRBV19 and J usage is TRBJ2-3; tentatively, D is TRBD2 (5 bases). There are 13 residues in the CDR3. Trimming cost V 7 bases and J 4 bases, with 12 bases left between them. Germline V CDR1 and CDR2: LNHDA, SQIVND (reference sequence). The whole variable domain, remainder taken from reference TRBV19 and TRBJ2-3, is DGGITQSPKYLFRKEGQNVTLSCEQNLNHDAMYWYRQDPGQGLRLIYYSQIVNDFQKGDIAEGYSVSREKKESFPLTVTSAQKNPTAFYLCASTMERSDTQYFGPGTRLTVL.

As concerns this clone: The junction does not match germline at one end; this may be a read error. This chain joins TRBV7-7 and TRBJ2-1; possible D gene TRBD2, 6 bases. The CDR3 covers 15 residues. Per germline, CDR1 SSHAT and CDR2 FNYEAQ (reference sequence). The DNA for the CDR3 is TGTGCTAGCAGCCGTAGCCGGGGAGGTTCGGATGAGCAGTTCTTC. Its protein product is CASSRSRGGSDEQFF.

V usage is TRBV6-5 and J usage is TRBJ2-7, with 8 bases lining up with TRBD1. V lost 5 bases, J lost 2 bases, and 5 bases stayed unmatched. Per the germline V gene, CDR1 is MNHEY and CDR2 is SVGAGI. The CDR3 totals 14 residues. Here the CDR3 DNA reads TGTGCCAGCAGTACAACACAGGGGGCCTACGAGCAGTACTTC. It is translated as CASSTTQGAYEQYF.

This clone was picked up a small number of times. This chain links TRBV5-6 with TRBJ2-3, with 7 bases fitting TRBD2. V shed 0 bases, J shed 2 bases, and the junction held 6 bases outside the gene matches. Germline V CDR1 and CDR2: SGHDT, YYEEEE. The CDR3 contains 16 residues. CDR3 sequence: CASSLGLAELTDTQYF. CDR3 sequence (DNA): TGTGCCAGCAGCTTGGGGCTAGCGGAACTCACAGATACGCAGTATTTT.

The chain combines TRBV21-1 with TRBJ2-3; the D call in the table, TRBD2, was not verified against the DNA. TRBV21-1 is a known pseudogene. There are 17 residues in the CDR3. The CDR3 coding sequence is TGTGCCAGCAGCAAAAGGGAGGCTTCGGGTAGCACAGATACGCAGTATTTT. Encoded protein: CASSKREASGSTDTQYF.

This clone occurred a few times. The rearrangement joins TRBV29-1 to TRBJ2-2, with unresolved D. This CDR3 region has 13 residues. Germline CDR1 and CDR2: SQVTM and ANQGSEA. Trimming took 3 bases from V and 0 from J, leaving 5 bases between them. The CDR3 region has the DNA TGCAGCGTTGATGAGTCGAACACCGGGGAGCTGTTTTTT. Translating it yields CSVDESNTGELFF.

The chain employs TRBV5-1 and TRBJ2-2; maybe TRBD2 (6 bases). The germline CDR1 and CDR2 sequences are SGHRS and YFSETQ. With 2 bases removed from V and 5 bases from J, the gap between germline ends came to 19 bases. The CDR3 loop spans 17 amino acids. Here the CDR3 reads CASSFSLGTLRTGELFF. The DNA of the CDR3 is TGCGCCAGCAGCTTCTCTTTAGGGACTCTACGGACCGGGGAGCTGTTTTTT.

The CDR3 DNA is TGCGCCAGCAGCGATCTTGAGACCCACAATGAGCAGTTCTTC. Translated: CASSDLETHNEQFF. The rearrangement uses TRBV5-1 and TRBJ2-1; no definite D call. Per germline, CDR1 SGHRS and CDR2 YFSETQ. The ends were cut back, 4 bases at V and 5 bases at J, with 13 bases in the middle. CDR3 length: 14 amino acids.

The rearrangement uses TRBV25-1 and TRBJ2-5, with 10 nucleotides matching TRBD2. CDR1 and CDR2 (germline): MGHDK, SYGVNS. J was trimmed by 7 bases and V by 4 bases; bases with no gene match: 6. This CDR3 contains 14 residues. The CDR3: CASSGTSGQGTQYF. CDR3 coding DNA: TGTGCCAGCAGTGGGACTAGCGGACAGGGGACCCAGTACTTC.

The chain recombines TRBV5-6 with TRBJ2-1; perhaps TRBD1 as D (7 bases). The germline V gene has CDR1 SGHDT and CDR2 YYEEEE. CDR3 length: 16 amino acids. Trimming took 4 bases from V and 1 from J, leaving 15 bases between them. The CDR3 region is CASSPKEGASYNEQFF. In nucleotides, the CDR3 is TGTGCCAGCAGCCCTAAGGAGGGGGCTTCCTACAATGAGCAGTTCTTC.

This chain joins TRBV29-1 and TRBJ2-5, with 8 bases matching TRBD1. The CDR3 is made up of 15 amino acids. CDR1 SQVTM and CDR2 ANQGSEA come from the germline V gene. Here the CDR3 DNA reads TGCTGCTCTGCCCTAGACAGGGGACCTCAAGAGACCCAGTACTTC. It specifies CCSALDRGPQETQYF.

This clone was recorded only once. V usage is TRBV29-1 and J usage is TRBJ2-3, with D possibly being TRBD1 or TRBD2 (5 bases each). V was shortened by 1 base and J by 0 bases, with 14 bases between the two germline ends. CDR3 length: 16 residues. Germline lookup yields CDR1 SQVTM and CDR2 ANQGSEA. In DNA form, the CDR3 reads TGCAGCGTTGAAGCGGGACCGGGCATCAGCACAGATACGCAGTATTTT. Protein: CSVEAGPGISTDTQYF.

The V and J genes are TRBV5-6 and TRBJ2-3, with 7 bases fitting TRBD2. Germline loops: CDR1 SGHDT, CDR2 YYEEEE. This CDR3 comprises 14 residues. Germline trimming cut 1 base from V and 1 base from J; bases unmatched to any gene: 0. CDR3 protein: CASSLSGGTDTQYF. The DNA of the CDR3 is TGTGCCAGCAGCTTGAGCGGGGGCACAGATACGCAGTATTTT.